This passage covers 10 T cell receptor beta chains from one sample sequenced in a study of T cells in tumors after PD-1 blockade. Profiled with immunoSEQ multiplex PCR; TCRdb holds only in-frame clones, not every one. The sample holds approximately 60,000 clones, under 80% seen once. Specimen: PBMCs, collected after anti-PD-1 treatment. The source is a human donor with basal cell carcinoma.

The genes are TRBV6-5 and TRBJ2-5; D unresolved. This CDR3 spans 10 amino acids. Trimming pared 2 bases from V and 9 bases from J, leaving 4 bases between. Germline-derived CDR1 and CDR2 are MNHEY and SVGAGI. The CDR3 here is CASSYQPQYF. The CDR3 bases are TGTGCCAGCAGTTACCAGCCCCAGTACTTC.

Only a few counts were recorded for this clone. The chain joins TRBV28 to TRBJ2-7; D not certain. With 5 bases removed from V and 3 bases from J, the gap between germline ends came to 5 bases. The CDR3 totals 11 residues. In germline, CDR1 is MDHEN, CDR2 SYDVKM. The CDR3 loop is CASSVFYEQYF. The CDR3 DNA reads TGTGCCAGCAGTGTATTCTACGAGCAGTACTTC.

J is TRBJ2-1 and V is TRBV18, with D maybe TRBD1 (5 bases). Between the trimmed V and J ends, which lost 2 bases and 5 bases, there was a span of 7 bases. This CDR3 spans 13 amino acids. Germline V gene lookup returns CDR1 KGHSH and CDR2 LQKENI. This CDR3 reads CASSPGQNNEQFF. The CDR3 coding sequence is TGTGCCAGCTCACCAGGACAAAACAATGAGCAGTTCTTC. Combining the CDR3 with reference TRBV18 and TRBJ2-1 gives the whole variable domain NAGVMQNPRHLVRRRGQEARLRCSPMKGHSHVYWYRQLPEEGLKFMVYLQKENIIDESGMPKERFSAEFPKEGPSILRIQQVVRGDSAAYFCASSPGQNNEQFFGPGTRLTVL.

CDR3 DNA sequence: TGTGCCAGCAGCCCCAAATTCTTAGGCAGGGGGTCTGGAAACACCATATATTTT. Protein product: CASSPKFLGRGSGNTIYF. The J gene is TRBJ1-3, the V gene TRBV14; 7 nucleotides line up with TRBD1. The CDR3 is 18 amino acids. V shed 4 bases and J 1 base; nucleotides not matched to a gene: 13. Germline V gene data show CDR1 as SGHDN and CDR2 as FVKESK.

V gene TRBV27 combines with J gene TRBJ1-5; the D gene is possibly TRBD1 (5 bases). Trimming left V 7 bases short and J 1 base short, with 23 bases between. Germline assignment: CDR1 MNHEY and CDR2 SMNVEV (reference sequence). The CDR3 has 18 residues. The CDR3 bases are TGTGCCAGCACCCTGAGGCAGGGTGAGGGGATAAGCAATCAGCCCCAGCATTTT. It yields the protein CASTLRQGEGISNQPQHF.

This clone appeared a single time. V and J are TRBV2 and TRBJ2-6; no reliable D call. The CDR3 extends over 13 amino acids. Trimming removed 7 bases from V and 0 bases from J, with 4 bases in between. Germline V gene data show CDR1 as SNHLY and CDR2 as FYNNEI. CDR3 amino acids: CASTGSGANVLTF. Written as DNA, the CDR3 is TGTGCCAGCACGGGCTCTGGGGCCAACGTCCTGACTTTC.

In this sample, this clone turned up a few times. The genes are TRBV4-1 and TRBJ2-7; D is possibly TRBD1 (6 bases). Germline lookup yields CDR1 MGHRA and CDR2 YSYEKL. Trimming took 1 base from V and 3 from J, leaving 13 bases between them. The CDR3 covers 15 residues. CDR3 region: CASSQGQGHHYEQYF. CDR3 nucleotides: TGCGCCAGCAGCCAAGGGCAGGGGCATCACTACGAGCAGTACTTC.

The genes are TRBV19 and TRBJ1-1; D is ambiguous. Looked up from germline, CDR1 is LNHDA and CDR2 is SQIVND (reference sequence). The CDR3 is 13 residues long. The germline V and J ends were trimmed by 3 bases and 4 bases, with 9 bases remaining between them. The CDR3 region is CASSMSYSTEAFF. The CDR3 bases are TGTGCCAGTAGTATGTCATACAGCACTGAAGCTTTCTTT.

The V gene is TRBV2, the J gene TRBJ1-6; D gene unclear. In germline, CDR1 is SNHLY, CDR2 FYNNEI. This CDR3 has 14 residues. Trimming left V 4 bases short and J 5 bases short, with 9 bases between. The CDR3 DNA is TGTGCCAGCAGTGCTGAGGGAGATAATTCACCCCTCCACTTT. Translating gives CASSAEGDNSPLHF.

The genes are TRBV7-8 and TRBJ2-1; TRBD2 matches 8 bases. The J segment lost 8 bases and the V segment lost 1 base, leaving 13 bases of the junction unmatched. The germline V gene encodes CDR1 SGHVS and CDR2 FQNEAQ. This CDR3 contains 17 residues. As DNA, the CDR3 is TGTGCCAGCAGCTTAGTAGGATCGGGGGGGGCCAGAGATGAGCAGTTCTTC. Its translation is CASSLVGSGGARDEQFF.